In its sample, the clone carrying this TCR beta chain was seen many times. Its antigen is not known. A sample-barcoded 5' primer and a J-beta primer mix were used in a second PCR of roughly 7 to 12 cycles. Using its own MiXCR run on the 5' RACE reads, TCRdb lists one record per CDR3 protein. The repertoire has about 590,000 distinct CDR3 sequences, roughly 31% of them found once; the top ten carry 15% to 18%. The CDR3 contains 16 residues. Trimming at V came to 5 bases and at J to 3 bases, leaving 12 bases not matched to a gene. CDR1 is SEHNR and CDR2 is FQNEAQ in the germline V gene (reference sequence). The data stem from a study of blood T cells in healthy people across ages. Study outcomes and limitations: It was not known whether donors were CMV positive (a possible confounder of expanded clonotype changes).

The chain couples TRBV7-9 to TRBJ2-5; 7 bases map to TRBD2. Material: blood. The sequence was obtained from a woman of 80 years or more in good health. DNA of the CDR3: TGTGCCAGCAGCCTACTATCCGGGACTATAGAAGAGACCCAGTACTTC. It specifies CASSLLSGTIEETQYF.